Listed below are T cell receptor beta chains from one sample, sequenced in a study of identical twins. TCRdb itself ran the 5' RACE reads through MiXCR, one entry per CDR3 protein. The data show some 500,000 distinct CDR3 sequences, with around 9.6% seen just once and 2.5% to 3.5% held by the top ten. The sample also formed part of further work on yellow fever vaccine responses in identical twins.

The source material was PBMCs. The receptors derive from a woman under 30 in good health. Each CDR3 is given with its conserved first and last residue. Each record gives: V gene, CDR3 protein.

v_gene: TRBV20-1
CDR3aa: CSAASDALGRLNYGYTF

v_gene: TRBV3-1
CDR3aa: CASSQKPAASGSAKNIQYF

v_gene: TRBV6-2/TRBV6-3
CDR3aa: CASTLSSGYTDTQYF

v_gene: TRBV10-3
CDR3aa: CAISLAGDVGELFF

v_gene: TRBV15
CDR3aa: CATSTHGGANTEAFF

v_gene: TRBV15
CDR3aa: CATSRGVYEQYF

v_gene: TRBV29-1
CDR3aa: CSVVSGQSLGGYTF

v_gene: TRBV20-1
CDR3aa: CSARDLASNYGYTF

v_gene: TRBV2
CDR3aa: CASSAGTEGTDTQYF

v_gene: TRBV5-6
CDR3aa: CASSLFQGTQYF

v_gene: TRBV29-1
CDR3aa: CSVVKRGVTGGSYEQYF

v_gene: TRBV20-1
CDR3aa: CSARDLMGEELYEQYF

v_gene: TRBV6-5
CDR3aa: CASSLTQGFTEKLFF

v_gene: TRBV20-1
CDR3aa: CSAIGTNQETQYF

v_gene: TRBV6-1
CDR3aa: CASSLGHGPYEQYF

v_gene: TRBV7-9
CDR3aa: CASSPGTWSSYNEQFF

v_gene: TRBV28
CDR3aa: CASSLGDNTDTQYF

v_gene: TRBV5-1
CDR3aa: CASSAGTSGSYEQYF

v_gene: TRBV5-6
CDR3aa: CASSWGIPSPYEQYF

v_gene: TRBV9
CDR3aa: CASSVTSGDWLFF

v_gene: TRBV27
CDR3aa: CASSSLKGLAPYNEQFF

v_gene: TRBV27
CDR3aa: CASSFSRQASNYEQYF

v_gene: TRBV28
CDR3aa: CASSSTPAGVTQYF

v_gene: TRBV11-3
CDR3aa: CASRGGGLASYNEQFF

v_gene: TRBV5-1
CDR3aa: CASSFHQAGTTGELFF

v_gene: TRBV7-9
CDR3aa: CASSSLSNTEAFF

v_gene: TRBV20-1
CDR3aa: CSAIPGHNGGNEQFF

v_gene: TRBV9
CDR3aa: CASSATPQIGVLRADTQYF

v_gene: TRBV7-9
CDR3aa: CASSLKTVGTGELFF

v_gene: TRBV4-2
CDR3aa: CASSQEQGGGDTQYF

v_gene: TRBV23-1
CDR3aa: CASSQNRDQETQYF

v_gene: TRBV9
CDR3aa: CASSVGSAGKTYNEQFF

v_gene: TRBV15
CDR3aa: CATSRGLAVTTDTQYF

v_gene: TRBV7-6
CDR3aa: CASSAEGYSTDTQYF

v_gene: TRBV25-1
CDR3aa: CASSDTRAGRPTF

v_gene: TRBV7-9
CDR3aa: CASSHPTSYTDTQYF

v_gene: TRBV27
CDR3aa: CASSRAGGAGNTGELFF

v_gene: TRBV20-1
CDR3aa: CSAKVSGQTYYGYTF

v_gene: TRBV19
CDR3aa: CASSMIDSNQPQHF

v_gene: TRBV20-1
CDR3aa: CSAPQGETDTQYF

v_gene: TRBV9
CDR3aa: CASSVGTGGSSYEQYF

v_gene: TRBV29-1
CDR3aa: CSALAGSTGELFF

v_gene: TRBV4-3
CDR3aa: CASSQEAGGTQYF

v_gene: TRBV29-1
CDR3aa: CSAEDRSSYNEQFF

v_gene: TRBV20-1
CDR3aa: CSGRIQGAGNQPQHF

v_gene: TRBV27
CDR3aa: CASSSGPSGRSNEQFF

v_gene: TRBV4-3
CDR3aa: CASSQVPTSGRTDTQYF

v_gene: TRBV6-1
CDR3aa: CARGFGGFPDTQYF

v_gene: TRBV25-1
CDR3aa: CATRGGQETQYF

v_gene: TRBV6-4
CDR3aa: CASSDPNQPQHF

v_gene: TRBV20-1
CDR3aa: CSARFRAGVNEQFF

v_gene: TRBV12-3/TRBV12-4
CDR3aa: CASSTGTSVSTGELFF

v_gene: TRBV11-2
CDR3aa: CASSRSGVSSYNEQFF

v_gene: TRBV11-2
CDR3aa: CASRLLAGGYEQFF